This T cell receptor beta chain was retrieved from a study of blood T cell repertoires in COVID-19. Study-wide background: Samples came from the United States, Italy and Spain, spanning acute and convalescent COVID-19. From T cells, B-cell-depleted T cells, or PBMCs came the material, which was cDNA or gDNA.

The CDR3 loop spans 15 amino acids. The germline gives CDR1 MDHEN, CDR2 SYDVKM. Trimming cost V 6 bases and J 0 bases; bases outside gene matches: 7. Seattle enrolled patients during active infection and tracked them longitudinally. Generated by immunoSEQ multiplex PCR, the TCRdb table keeps only in-frame clones and is missing some. This table has approximately 170,000 clones, roughly 87% appearing once. Material: peripheral blood. The TCR sequence derives from a woman aged 70-85 years with COVID-19, enrolled during active disease. The chain employs TRBV28 and TRBJ1-2; TRBD1 agrees at 7 bases. The CDR3 DNA reads TGTGCCAGCAGCAAGACCGGGACAGCTAACTATGGCTACACCTTC. This sequence encodes CASSKTGTANYGYTF.